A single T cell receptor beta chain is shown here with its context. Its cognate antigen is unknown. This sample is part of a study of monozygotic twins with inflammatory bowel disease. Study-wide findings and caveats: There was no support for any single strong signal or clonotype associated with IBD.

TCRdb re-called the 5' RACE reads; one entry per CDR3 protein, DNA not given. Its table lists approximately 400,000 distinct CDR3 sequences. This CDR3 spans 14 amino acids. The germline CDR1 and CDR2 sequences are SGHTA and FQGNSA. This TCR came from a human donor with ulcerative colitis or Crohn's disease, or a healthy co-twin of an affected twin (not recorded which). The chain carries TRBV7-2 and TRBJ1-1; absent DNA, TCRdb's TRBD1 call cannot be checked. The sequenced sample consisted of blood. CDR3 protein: CASSQGQGASEAFF.